This T cell receptor (beta chain) was documented in a study of identical twins. General study findings and limits: The more abundant beta clonotypes in cord blood had fewer insertions, and memory repertoires did not show this. Conclusions came from cross-sectional statistical analysis, not from following the same donors.

cDNA carried unique molecular identifiers, and a universal primer site was added by template switching. TCRdb re-called the 5' RACE reads through MiXCR, storing one row per CDR3 protein. The repertoire has about 890,000 distinct CDR3 sequences, around an eighth of them found once; the top ten carry around 1.5%. As regards this clonotype: Its matching antigen is unknown.

Trimming pared 3 bases from V and 7 bases from J, leaving 12 bases between. The germline CDR1 and CDR2 sequences are DFQATT and SNEGSKA (reference sequence). The CDR3 length is 13 residues. The data also belong to a second study, concerning yellow fever vaccine responses in identical twins. From that study: Vaccine T cell responses of twins reportedly seemed partly convergent and partly personalized.

The sequencing sample was made of PBMCs. This chain joins TRBV20-1 and TRBJ1-4, with TRBD1 as a possible D gene (6 bases). The source is a woman between 18 and 29 years old in good health. Here the CDR3 DNA reads TGCAGTGCTAGTCTTAGGGGGAGTGAAAAACTGTTTTTT. It codes for CSASLRGSEKLFF.